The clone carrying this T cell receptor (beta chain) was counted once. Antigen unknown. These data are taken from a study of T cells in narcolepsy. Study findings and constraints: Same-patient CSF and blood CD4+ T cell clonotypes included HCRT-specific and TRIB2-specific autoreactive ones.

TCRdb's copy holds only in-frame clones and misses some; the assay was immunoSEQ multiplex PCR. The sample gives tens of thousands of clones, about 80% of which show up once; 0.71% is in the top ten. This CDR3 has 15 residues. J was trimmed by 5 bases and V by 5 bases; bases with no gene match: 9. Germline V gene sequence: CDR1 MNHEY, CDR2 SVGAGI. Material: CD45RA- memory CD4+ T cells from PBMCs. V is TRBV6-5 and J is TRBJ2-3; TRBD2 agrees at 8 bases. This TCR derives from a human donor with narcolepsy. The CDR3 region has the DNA TGTGCCAGCAGTGTCATGGTAGCGGGAATAGATACGCAGTATTTT. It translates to CASSVMVAGIDTQYF.